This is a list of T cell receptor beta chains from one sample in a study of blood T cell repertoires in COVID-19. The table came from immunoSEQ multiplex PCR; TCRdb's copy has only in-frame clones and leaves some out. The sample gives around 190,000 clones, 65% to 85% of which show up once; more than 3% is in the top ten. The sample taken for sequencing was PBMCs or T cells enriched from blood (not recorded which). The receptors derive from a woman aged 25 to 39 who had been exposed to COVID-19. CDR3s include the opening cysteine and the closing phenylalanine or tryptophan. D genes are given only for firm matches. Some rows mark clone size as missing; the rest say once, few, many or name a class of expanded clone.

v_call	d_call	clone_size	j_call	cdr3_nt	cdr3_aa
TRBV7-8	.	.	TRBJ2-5	TGTGCCAGCAGCCGGGACTCGCAAGAGACCCAGTACTTC	CASSRDSQETQYF
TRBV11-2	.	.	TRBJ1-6	TGTGCCAGCAGCCACCAGAAGGGACTGAATTCACCCCTCCACTTT	CASSHQKGLNSPLHF
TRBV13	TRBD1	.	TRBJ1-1	TGTGCCAGCAGCCAGGGGGCCCCTGAAGCTTTCTTT	CASSQGAPEAFF
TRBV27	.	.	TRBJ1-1	TGTGCCAGCAGTTTTACAGGGATGAACACTGAAGCTTTCTTT	CASSFTGMNTEAFF
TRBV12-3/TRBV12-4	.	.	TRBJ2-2	TGTGCGACGGGACTTTTAAACACCGGGGAGCTGTTTTTT	CATGLLNTGELFF
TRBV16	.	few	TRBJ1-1	TGTGCCAGCAGCCAATTGGCGGGCGTGGGCACTGAAGCTTTCTTT	CASSQLAGVGTEAFF
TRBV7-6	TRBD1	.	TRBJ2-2	TGTGCCAGCAGGACAGGGGTAACCGGGGAGCTGTTTTTT	CASRTGVTGELFF
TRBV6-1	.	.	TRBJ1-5	TGTGCCAGCAGTGAAGACAGCCTTAGCAATCAGCCCCAGCATTTT	CASSEDSLSNQPQHF
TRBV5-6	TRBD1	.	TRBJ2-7	TGTGCCAGCAGCACTCTGGGACAGGGAAACTCCTACGAGCAGTACTTC	CASSTLGQGNSYEQYF
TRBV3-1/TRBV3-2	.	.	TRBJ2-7	TGTGCCAGCAGCCAAGTCGAGTACGAGCAGTACTTC	CASSQVEYEQYF
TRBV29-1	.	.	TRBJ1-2	TGCAGCGTTGAAGTACAGGGTGTTGGCTACACCTTC	CSVEVQGVGYTF
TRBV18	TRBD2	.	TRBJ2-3	TGTGCCAGCGCTACTAGCGGGGATAGCACAGATACGCAGTATTTT	CASATSGDSTDTQYF
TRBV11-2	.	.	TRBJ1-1	TGTGCCAGCAGCTTAGAACCAGGGTCGGACACTGAAGCTTTCTTT	CASSLEPGSDTEAFF
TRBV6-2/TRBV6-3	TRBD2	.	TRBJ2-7	TGTGCCAGCAGTTACCCTACCGGGACTAGCGGGGAATGGCACGAGCAGTACTTC	CASSYPTGTSGEWHEQYF
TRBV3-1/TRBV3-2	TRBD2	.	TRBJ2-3	TGTGCCAGCAGCCATAGAATCCCGCGGGGGGGCCCAGATACGCAGTATTTT	CASSHRIPRGGPDTQYF
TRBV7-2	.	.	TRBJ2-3	TGTGCCAGCAGCTTAGAGGGTCTACCCGGGAAGGTCCCAGATACGCAGTATTTT	CASSLEGLPGKVPDTQYF
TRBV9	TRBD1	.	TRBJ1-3	TGTGCCAGCAGCGTTTCCGGGACAGGGTTAGCAGTCGGAAACACCATATATTTT	CASSVSGTGLAVGNTIYF